This TCR beta chain was sequenced for a study of blood T cell repertoires in COVID-19. The wider study: PBMCs, B-cell-depleted T cells, or T cells were the source of the cDNA or gDNA that made up the material.

In the authors' workflow: Reference gene primer amplification yielded estimated nucleated cell counts. Libraries were prepared by immunoSEQ multiplex PCR; TCRdb keeps only in-frame clonotypes and omits some of them. Clonal size and the V and J genes are those of that table, whereas D and trimming came from the DNA. The sample shows some 200,000 clones, about nine tenths of them seen only once. V lost 0 bases and J 0 bases, leaving 11 bases between the germline ends. The germline gives CDR1 ENHRY, CDR2 SYGVKD. CDR3 length: 16 amino acids. This sequence was found in a woman aged 40 to 55 with acute COVID-19. The specimen sequenced was PBMCs or T cells enriched from blood (not recorded which). This chain connects TRBV10-3 to TRBJ1-2, with D possibly being TRBD1 (5 bases). The CDR3 protein is CAISESTQGANYGYTF. The CDR3 nucleotides are TGTGCCATCAGTGAGTCGACTCAAGGGGCTAACTATGGCTACACCTTC.